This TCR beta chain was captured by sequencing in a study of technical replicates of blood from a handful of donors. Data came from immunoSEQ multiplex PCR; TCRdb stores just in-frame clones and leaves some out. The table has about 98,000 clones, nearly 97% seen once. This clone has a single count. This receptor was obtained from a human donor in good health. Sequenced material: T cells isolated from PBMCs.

The CDR3, as DNA: TGTGCCAGTAGTATGCGGGGAGGGAACGAGCAGTACTTC. Amino acids: CASSMRGGNEQYF. The V call is TRBV19, the J call TRBJ2-7; 7 bases are a match to TRBD2. Germline CDR1 reads LNHDA; CDR2 reads SQIVND (reference sequence). This CDR3 has 13 amino acids. Trimming cost V 3 bases and J 5 bases; bases outside gene matches: 4.